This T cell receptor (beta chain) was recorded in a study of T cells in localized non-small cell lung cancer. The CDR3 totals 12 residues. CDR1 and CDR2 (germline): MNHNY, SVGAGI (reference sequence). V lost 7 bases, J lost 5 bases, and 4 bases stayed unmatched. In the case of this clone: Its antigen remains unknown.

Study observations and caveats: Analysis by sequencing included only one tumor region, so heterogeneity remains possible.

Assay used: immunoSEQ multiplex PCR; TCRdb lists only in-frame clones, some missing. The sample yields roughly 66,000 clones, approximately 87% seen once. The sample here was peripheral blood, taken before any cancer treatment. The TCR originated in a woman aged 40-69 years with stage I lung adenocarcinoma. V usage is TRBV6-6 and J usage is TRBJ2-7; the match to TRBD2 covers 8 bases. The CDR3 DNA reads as TGTGCCAGCACAACGGGAGGGAACGAGCAGTACTTC. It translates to CASTTGGNEQYF.